The following is a TCR beta chain sequence with its context. The antigen remains undetermined. This record comes from a study of vaccination effects on CD4 cells after COVID-19. The germline V gene has CDR1 SGHRS and CDR2 YFSETQ. V was clipped by 5 bases and J by 0 bases, with 17 bases between them. The CDR3 is 16 amino acids. Some clones are missing from TCRdb's copy, which holds only in-frame ones; the method was immunoSEQ multiplex PCR. This sample yields 25,000 to 30,000 clones, of which roughly 81% are seen a single time; about 14% belongs to the top ten. In the ViraFEST assay, antigen-specific CD4+ clonotypes were identified by expansion after peptide-pool stimulation. Cultured cells yielded isolated CD4+ T cells after more than nine days. Of the BNT162b2 and mRNA-1273 vaccines, participants received two doses of one or the other.

This receptor was obtained from a human donor who received a COVID-19 vaccine. This material consisted of CD4+ T cells from PBMCs cultured with HCoV-229E spike peptides, taken after COVID-19 vaccination. The rearrangement joins TRBV5-1 to TRBJ1-1; no reliable D call. This CDR3 is CASRVGSGTMNTEAFF. DNA of the CDR3: TGCGCCAGCAGGGTTGGGTCGGGAACGATGAACACTGAAGCTTTCTTT.